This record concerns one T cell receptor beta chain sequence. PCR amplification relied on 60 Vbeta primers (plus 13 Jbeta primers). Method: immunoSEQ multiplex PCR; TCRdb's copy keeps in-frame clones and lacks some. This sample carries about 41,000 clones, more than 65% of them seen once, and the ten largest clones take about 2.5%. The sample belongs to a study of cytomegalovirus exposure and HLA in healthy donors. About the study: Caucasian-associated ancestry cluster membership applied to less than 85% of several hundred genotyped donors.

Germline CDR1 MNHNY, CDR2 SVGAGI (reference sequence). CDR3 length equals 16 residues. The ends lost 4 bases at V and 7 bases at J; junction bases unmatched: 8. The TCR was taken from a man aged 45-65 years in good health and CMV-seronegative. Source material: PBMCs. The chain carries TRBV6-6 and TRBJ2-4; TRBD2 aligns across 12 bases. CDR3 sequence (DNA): TGTGCCAGCAGTTCCCCGACTAGCGGGGGAGGGAACATTCAGTACTTC. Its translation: CASSSPTSGGGNIQYF.